One T cell receptor beta chain is described in this entry. Its antigen remains unknown. CDR1 is SGHRS, CDR2 YFSETQ, per germline. V lost 4 bases and J lost 1, with 7 bases in between. The CDR3 covers 13 residues. TCRdb's table, derived via immunoSEQ multiplex PCR, lists solely in-frame clones and lacks some. The sample includes about a million clones, more than 75% seen only once; the top ten take approximately 1.5%. This specimen comes from a study of shared clonotypes between healthy human individuals. Overall study results and limits: Clonotypes shared by all four sorted-subset donors had higher generation probabilities than non-shared clonotypes.

The chain uses TRBV5-1 and TRBJ2-3; D not resolved. This clonotype was sampled from a man between 18 and 29 years old in good health. The source material was memory CD4+ T cells sorted from blood. The subset was: CD45RA-negative fraction. In DNA, the CDR3 is TGCGCCAGCAGCCCTGGACGCACAGATACGCAGTATTTT. It specifies CASSPGRTDTQYF.